These 16 T cell receptor beta chains came from one sample sequenced in a study of T cells expressing NK-cell markers. TCRdb re-called the 5' RACE reads, yielding one record per CDR3 amino acid sequence without DNA. This table lists about 400,000 distinct CDR3 sequences. Sequenced: blood T cells: a sorted CD56 or NKG2C T cell subset, CD4+ or CD8+ T cells, or bulk PBMC T cells (not recorded which). The receptor source for this set is a woman aged 50 to 60 in good health.

The V gene is TRBV20-1, the J gene TRBJ2-1; no DNA is available, so the TRBD2 call from TCRdb remains unchecked. Per germline, CDR1 DFQATT and CDR2 SNEGSKA (reference sequence). The CDR3 is made up of 16 amino acids. CDR3: CSARDRRAEDYNEQFF.

The chain is built from TRBV5-1 and TRBJ2-1. This CDR3 has 14 residues. Germline CDR1 and CDR2: SGHRS and YFSETQ. CDR3 protein: CASSLDAIYNEQFF.

The V call is TRBV29-1, the J call TRBJ2-1; with no DNA, the TCRdb D assignment of TRBD1 cannot be verified. Per the germline V gene, CDR1 is SQVTM and CDR2 is ANQGSEA. The CDR3 totals 15 residues. The chain's CDR3 is CSVEGDRGTYNEQFF.

The gene calls are TRBV5-1 and TRBJ2-7; TCRdb selects TRBD1, and the lack of DNA leaves this call unchecked. This CDR3 has 15 residues. Germline CDR1 and CDR2: SGHRS and YFSETQ. CDR3 residues: CASRGELPDSYEQYF.

The V call is TRBV3-1, the J call TRBJ1-1; no DNA is available, so the TRBD1 call from TCRdb remains unchecked. The CDR3 is 14 amino acids. Germline V gene lookup returns CDR1 LGHDT and CDR2 YNNKEL (reference sequence). The CDR3: CASSESQGAAEAFF.

The chain recombines TRBV5-1 with TRBJ2-7. Per germline, CDR1 SGHRS and CDR2 YFSETQ. The CDR3 contains 15 residues. The chain's CDR3 is CASSFGDRATYEQYF.

The rearrangement links TRBV6-1 to TRBJ2-3; the TCRdb D gene call, TRBD2, has no DNA to confirm it. This CDR3 comprises 16 residues. Germline V gene lookup returns CDR1 MNHNS and CDR2 SASEGT. This chain's CDR3 is CASSPVSGGNTDTQYF.

The chain links TRBV4-2 to TRBJ1-2; TCRdb's D call, TRBD1, is unchecked because there is no DNA. Germline-derived CDR1 and CDR2 are LGHNA and YNFKEQ. The CDR3 contains 16 residues. The CDR3 sequence is CASSLDPGQGNYGYTF.

The CDR3 region is CASSSLQGNYGYTF. V is TRBV11-2 and J is TRBJ1-2; the TRBD1 assignment by TCRdb is unverifiable without DNA. This CDR3 is built from 14 residues. Germline V gene lookup returns CDR1 SGHAT and CDR2 FQNNGV. Supplemented by reference TRBV11-2 and TRBJ1-2, the full variable domain reads EAGVAQSPRYKIIEKRQSVAFWCNPISGHATLYWYQQILGQGPKLLIQFQNNGVVDDSQLPKDRFSAERLKGVDSTLKIQPAKLEDSAVYLCASSSLQGNYGYTFGSGTRLTVV.

The chain is built from TRBV5-6 and TRBJ2-7; TCRdb's D call of TRBD1 is untestable without DNA. The CDR3 is 16 amino acids. Per germline, CDR1 SGHDT and CDR2 YYEEEE. The CDR3 region is CASSPAGRMPSYEQYF. Full variable domain (outside the CDR3, taken from reference TRBV5-6 and TRBJ2-7): DAGVTQSPTHLIKTRGQQVTLRCSPKSGHDTVSWYQQALGQGPQFIFQYYEEEERQRGNFPDRFSGHQFPNYSSELNVNALLLGDSALYLCASSPAGRMPSYEQYFGPGTRLTVT.

The genes are TRBV3-1 and TRBJ2-3; with no DNA, the TCRdb D assignment of TRBD2 cannot be verified. The CDR3 extends over 16 amino acids. Germline values: CDR1 LGHDT, CDR2 YNNKEL (reference sequence). CDR3 sequence reads: CASSQTSGRGTDTQYF.

The rearrangement uses TRBV10-3 and TRBJ2-1; the TCRdb D gene call, TRBD2, has no DNA to confirm it. The CDR3 totals 15 residues. CDR1 and CDR2 (germline): ENHRY, SYGVKD. The CDR3 spells CAISQTRAGYNEQFF.

The chain has TRBV3-1 and TRBJ1-3. The CDR3 sequence is 13 residues long. CDR1 and CDR2 from the germline V gene are LGHDT and YNNKEL (reference sequence). CDR3 sequence reads: CASSQGTGNTIYF.

The chain uses TRBV6-5 and TRBJ2-7; TCRdb's D gene call, TRBD2, goes unchecked for lack of DNA. Germline CDR1 MNHEY, CDR2 SVGAGI. The CDR3 has 15 amino acids. The CDR3: CASRGGLAGSYEQYF.

V gene TRBV16 combines with J gene TRBJ1-4. Germline assignment: CDR1 KGHSY and CDR2 FQNENV. The CDR3 runs 14 residues. This CDR3 reads CASSQFMANEKLFF.

The rearrangement links TRBV3-1 to TRBJ2-3; absent DNA, TCRdb's TRBD2 call cannot be checked. CDR1 is LGHDT and CDR2 is YNNKEL in the germline V gene (reference sequence). The CDR3 contains 14 residues. CDR3 protein: CASSPPSGRDTQYF.